The clone carrying this TCR beta chain occurred once. The antigen remains unidentified. Libraries were prepared by immunoSEQ multiplex PCR; TCRdb keeps only in-frame clonotypes and omits some of them. This sample has 83,000 or so clones, with approximately 86% found just once. These data belong to a study of OX40 agonist ivuxolimab in advanced cancers. About the research overall: Ivuxolimab doses were 0.01, 0.1, 0.3, 1.5, 3 or 10 mg/kg every 2 weeks. Of the participants, approximately 38% had some prior anti-PD-1, anti-PD-L1 or anti-CTLA-4 therapy, which was allowed.

Peripheral blood came from all dose cohorts at three timepoints. Study-wide results and limits: Antigen specificity of clonally expanded peripheral T cells was not established.

The source material was CD4+ or CD8+ T cells sorted from blood, sampled in a trial of the OX40 agonist ivuxolimab. The source of this sequence is an adult with an advanced solid tumor such as melanoma, head and neck, liver or kidney cancer.

CDR3 coding DNA: TGTGCCAGCAGTTACCGCGGGGGCCGGGAGACCCAGTACTTC. It specifies CASSYRGGRETQYF. V is TRBV6-6 and J is TRBJ2-5; tentatively, D is TRBD2 (7 bases). The CDR3 sequence is 14 residues long. Trimming pared 2 bases from V and 5 bases from J, leaving 12 bases between. Germline-derived CDR1 and CDR2 are MNHNY and SVGAGI (reference sequence).